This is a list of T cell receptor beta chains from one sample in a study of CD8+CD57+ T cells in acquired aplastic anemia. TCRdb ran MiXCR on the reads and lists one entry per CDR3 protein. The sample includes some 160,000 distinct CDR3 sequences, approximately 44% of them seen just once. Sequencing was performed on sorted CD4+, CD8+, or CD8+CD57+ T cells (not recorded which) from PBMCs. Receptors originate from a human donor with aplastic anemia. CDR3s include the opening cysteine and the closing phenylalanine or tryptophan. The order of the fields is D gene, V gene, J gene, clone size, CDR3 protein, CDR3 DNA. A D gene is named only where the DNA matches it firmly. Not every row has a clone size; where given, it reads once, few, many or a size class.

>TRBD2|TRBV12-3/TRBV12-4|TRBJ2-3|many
CASSWQRGSTDTQYF
TGTGCCAGCAGTTGGCAGCGGGGAAGCACAGATACGCAGTATTTT
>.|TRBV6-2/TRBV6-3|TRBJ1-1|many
CASSTPHMNTEAFF
TGTGCCAGCAGTACCCCACATATGAACACTGAAGCTTTCTTT
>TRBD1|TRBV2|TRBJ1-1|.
CASSENRGANTEAFF
TGTGCCAGCAGCGAAAACAGGGGAGCGAACACTGAAGCTTTCTTT
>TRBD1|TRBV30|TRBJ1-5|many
CAWSQGWNQPQHF
TGTGCCTGGTCACAGGGGTGGAATCAGCCCCAGCATTTT
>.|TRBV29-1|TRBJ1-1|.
CSVERQTMNTEAFF
TGCAGCGTTGAGAGACAGACCATGAACACTGAAGCTTTCTTT
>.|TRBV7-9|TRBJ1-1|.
CASSPSRLALAEAFF
TGTGCCAGCAGCCCCTCTCGTCTCGCGTTGGCTGAAGCTTTCTTT
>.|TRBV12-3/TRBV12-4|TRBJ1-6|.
CASSLSRVKAYNSPLHF
TGTGCCAGCAGTTTAAGCAGGGTAAAGGCGTATAATTCACCCCTCCACTTT
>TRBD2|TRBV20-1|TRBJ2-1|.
CSAVGTSGYNEQFF
TGCAGTGCTGTGGGGACTAGCGGATACAATGAGCAGTTCTTC
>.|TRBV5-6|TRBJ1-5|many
CASSLGGYSNQPQHF
TGTGCCAGCAGCTTGGGAGGGTATAGCAATCAGCCCCAGCATTTT
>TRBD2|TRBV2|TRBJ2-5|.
CASSEKDPLLAGGETQYF
TGTGCCAGCAGTGAAAAGGATCCACTACTAGCGGGGGGAGAGACCCAGTACTTC
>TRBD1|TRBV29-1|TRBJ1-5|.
CSVDSQGAGAQHF
TGCAGCGTTGATTCCCAGGGGGCTGGGGCCCAGCATTTT
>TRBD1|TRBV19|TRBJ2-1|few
CASSMARGLNEQFF
TGTGCCAGTAGTATGGCGAGGGGGCTCAATGAGCAGTTCTTC
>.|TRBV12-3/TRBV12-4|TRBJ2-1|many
CASSKGGFEQFF
TGTGCCAGCAGTAAAGGGGGGTTTGAGCAGTTCTTC
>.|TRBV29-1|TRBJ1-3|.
CSGSRGNTIYF
TGCAGCGGCAGTAGGGGAAACACCATATATTTT
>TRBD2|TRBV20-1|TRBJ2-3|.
CSARGLAGLTGPDTQYF
TGCAGTGCTAGAGGACTAGCGGGGCTCACGGGGCCAGATACGCAGTATTTT
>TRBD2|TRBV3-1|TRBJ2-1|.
CASSQFGGGDKFF
TGTGCCAGCAGCCAATTCGGCGGGGGAGATAAGTTCTTC
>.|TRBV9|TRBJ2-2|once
CASSVEAGFNTGELFF
TGTGCCAGCAGCGTAGAGGCGGGATTCAACACCGGGGAGCTGTTTTTT
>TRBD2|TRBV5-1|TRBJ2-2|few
CASKKRENTGELFF
TGCGCCAGCAAAAAGCGGGAGAACACCGGGGAGCTGTTTTTT
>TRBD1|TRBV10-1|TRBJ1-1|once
CASSGTGKGRVPNTEAFF
TGCGCCAGCAGTGGGACAGGAAAGGGACGGGTACCGAACACTGAAGCTTTCTTT
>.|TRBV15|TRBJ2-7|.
CATSRDFSEFEQYF
TGTGCCACCAGCAGAGATTTCTCGGAGTTCGAGCAGTACTTC
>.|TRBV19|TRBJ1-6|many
CASSTPGVGPSPLHF
TGTGCCAGTAGCACCCCAGGGGTTGGTCCTTCACCCCTCCACTTT
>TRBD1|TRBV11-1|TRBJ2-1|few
CASSWDRVQYEQFF
TGTGCCAGCAGCTGGGACAGGGTTCAATATGAGCAGTTCTTC
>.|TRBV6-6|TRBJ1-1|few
CASSYSGGGAGEAFF
TGTGCCAGCAGTTACTCGGGTGGGGGCGCCGGTGAAGCTTTCTTT
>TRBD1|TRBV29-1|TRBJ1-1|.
CSASGQGAEAFF
TGCAGCGCTTCGGGACAGGGGGCTGAAGCTTTCTTT
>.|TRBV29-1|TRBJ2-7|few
CSVEDQTGAYEQYF
TGCAGCGTTGAAGATCAGACAGGAGCCTACGAGCAGTACTTC
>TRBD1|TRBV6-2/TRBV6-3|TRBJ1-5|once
CASSYTQGQGMNQPQHF
TGTGCCAGCAGCTACACCCAGGGACAGGGGATGAATCAGCCCCAGCATTTT
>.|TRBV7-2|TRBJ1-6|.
CASSLIGPGSPLHF
TGTGCCAGCAGCCTCATCGGACCGGGGTCACCCCTCCACTTT
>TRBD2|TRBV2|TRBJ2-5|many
CASRSPSGGGALETQYF
TGTGCCAGCAGAAGCCCCTCTGGCGGGGGGGCCTTGGAGACCCAGTACTTC
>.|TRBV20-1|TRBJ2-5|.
CSARSHLGYF
TGCAGTGCTAGGAGTCACCTTGGGTACTTC
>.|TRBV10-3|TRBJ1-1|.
CAISGKAHTEAFF
TGTGCCATCAGTGGGAAGGCTCACACTGAAGCTTTCTTT
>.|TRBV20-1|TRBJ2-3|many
CSARGAVSSTDTQYF
TGCAGTGCTAGAGGGGCGGTTTCTAGCACAGATACGCAGTATTTT
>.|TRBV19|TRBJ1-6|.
CASSRPPF
TGTGCCAGTAGTAGGCCACCGTTT
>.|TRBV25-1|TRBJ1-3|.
CASSEYREYPGNTIYF
TGTGCCAGCAGTGAATACAGGGAGTATCCTGGAAACACCATATATTTT
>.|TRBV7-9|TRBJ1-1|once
CASSIDREAFF
TGTGCCAGCAGCATAGACAGAGAAGCTTTCTTT
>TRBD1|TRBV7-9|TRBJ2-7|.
CASSLDRGHYEQYF
TGTGCCAGCAGCTTAGACAGGGGGCACTACGAGCAGTACTTC
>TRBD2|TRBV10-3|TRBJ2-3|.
CAIGTSGTTDTQYF
TGTGCCATCGGGACTAGCGGGACCACAGATACGCAGTATTTT
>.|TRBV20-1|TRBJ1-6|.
CSARVNQNSPLHF
TGCAGTGCTAGAGTTAACCAAAATTCACCCCTCCACTTT
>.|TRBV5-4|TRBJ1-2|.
CASSLVTRTDGYTF
TGTGCCAGCAGCCTGGTGACAAGGACCGATGGCTACACCTTC
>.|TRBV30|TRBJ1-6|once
CAWSVRIDTRAAGYSPLHF
TGTGCCTGGAGTGTACGGATTGACACGAGGGCCGCCGGTTATTCACCCCTCCACTTT
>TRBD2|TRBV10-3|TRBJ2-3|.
CATLGLAGVTADTQYF
TGTGCCACTCTGGGACTAGCGGGAGTAACTGCAGATACGCAGTATTTT
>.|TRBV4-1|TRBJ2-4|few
CASSQDPPRAYGDIQYF
TGCGCCAGCAGCCAAGATCCCCCACGGGCTTATGGGGACATTCAGTACTTC
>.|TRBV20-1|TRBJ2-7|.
CSSSGYEQYF
TGCAGTTCCTCGGGGTACGAGCAGTACTTC
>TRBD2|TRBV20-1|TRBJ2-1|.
CSASGGAYNEQFF
TGCAGTGCTAGCGGGGGGGCCTACAATGAGCAGTTCTTC
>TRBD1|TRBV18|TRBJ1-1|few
CASSGQAPGTEAFF
TGTGCCAGCTCAGGACAGGCCCCGGGTACTGAAGCTTTCTTT
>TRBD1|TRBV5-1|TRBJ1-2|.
CASSTDGQGGGYTF
TGCGCCAGCAGCACCGACGGACAGGGAGGTGGCTACACCTTC
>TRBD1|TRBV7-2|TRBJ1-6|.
CASSLTGQVDNSPLHF
TGTGCCAGCAGCTTAACGGGACAGGTCGATAATTCACCCCTCCACTTT
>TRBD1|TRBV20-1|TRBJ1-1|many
CSALQGADTEAFF
TGCAGTGCGCTACAGGGGGCGGACACTGAAGCTTTCTTT
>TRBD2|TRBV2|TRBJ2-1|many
CASSEGTSGRKQFF
TGTGCCAGCAGTGAGGGGACTAGCGGGCGCAAGCAGTTCTTC
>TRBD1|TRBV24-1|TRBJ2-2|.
CATSEDRGAGELFF
TGTGCCACCAGTGAGGACAGGGGCGCCGGGGAGCTGTTTTTT
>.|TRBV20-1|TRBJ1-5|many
CSATGLGNQPQHF
TGCAGTGCCACGGGGCTGGGGAATCAGCCCCAGCATTTT
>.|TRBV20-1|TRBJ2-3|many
CSARASPDTQYF
TGCAGTGCTAGAGCTAGCCCCGATACGCAGTATTTT
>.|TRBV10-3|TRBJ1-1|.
CASSSTSLPNTEAFF
TGTGCCAGCAGTTCAACAAGTCTCCCGAACACTGAAGCTTTCTTT
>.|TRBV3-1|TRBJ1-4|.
CASSPMGSSEKLFF
TGTGCCAGCAGCCCCATGGGATCTAGTGAAAAACTGTTTTTT
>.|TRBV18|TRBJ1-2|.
CASSPNIDVGQNNYGYTF
TGTGCCAGCTCACCAAACATAGACGTCGGACAGAATAACTATGGCTACACCTTC
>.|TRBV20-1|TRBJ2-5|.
CSADSTAQETQYF
TGCAGTGCGGACTCGACAGCGCAAGAGACCCAGTACTTC
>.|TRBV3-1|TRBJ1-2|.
CASSQDPRRYGYTF
TGTGCCAGCAGCCAAGATCCGAGGCGCTATGGCTACACCTTC
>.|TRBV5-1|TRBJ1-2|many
CASSLGWTTNYGYTF
TGCGCCAGCAGCTTGGGGTGGACAACGAACTATGGCTACACCTTC